This TCR beta chain was sequenced during a study of shared T cell receptors in the human thymus. Method: immunoSEQ multiplex PCR; TCRdb's copy keeps in-frame clones and lacks some. The sample records approximately 490,000 clones, 75% to 80% being singletons. Unmatched junction bases numbered 5, after V lost 5 bases and J lost 7 bases. Germline V lookup: CDR1 MNHNY, CDR2 SVGAGI (reference sequence). The CDR3 covers 15 residues. This sample was shared with a second study, whose subject was human thymus T cells. That publication notes: Thymus tissue for the work was resected from patients undergoing corrective heart surgery. Repertoires from thymus and blood appeared to show biased V and J gene usage.

Sequenced input: thymocytes. The J gene is TRBJ2-4, the V gene TRBV6-6; 13 nucleotides line up with TRBD2. The origin of this receptor is a boy under three years old with a congenital heart defect. CDR3 sequence (DNA): TGTGCCAGCAGTACGGGACTAGCGGGGACGAACATTCAGTACTTC. Its protein is CASSTGLAGTNIQYF.